The rows below give T cell receptor beta chains drawn from one sample of a study of blood T cell repertoires in COVID-19. Data came from immunoSEQ multiplex PCR; TCRdb stores just in-frame clones and leaves some out. The table shows under 200,000 clones, with roughly 82% occurring only once. The sequenced sample consisted of PBMCs or T cells enriched from blood (not recorded which). All receptors come from a woman aged 55-69 years with acute COVID-19. Each CDR3 is given with its conserved first and last residue. Fields, in order: V gene, J gene, D gene, clone size, CDR3 protein, CDR3 DNA. A D gene is named only where the DNA matches it firmly. Part of the rows lack a size; the others show once, few, many or a class for expanded clones.

V gene: TRBV28
J gene: TRBJ2-3
D gene: -
clone size: once
CDR3 protein: CASRPGVYTDTQYF
CDR3 DNA: TGTGCCAGCAGACCGGGGGTATACACAGATACGCAGTATTTT

V gene: TRBV6-6
J gene: TRBJ1-5
D gene: -
clone size: -
CDR3 protein: CASRGQGRDQPQHF
CDR3 DNA: TGTGCCAGCAGGGGCCAGGGTAGGGATCAGCCCCAGCATTTT

V gene: TRBV29-1
J gene: TRBJ2-6
D gene: -
clone size: -
CDR3 protein: CSVLVGSSGANVLTF
CDR3 DNA: TGCAGCGTCCTTGTCGGTTCCTCTGGGGCCAACGTCCTGACTTTC

V gene: TRBV5-6
J gene: TRBJ2-1
D gene: TRBD2
clone size: -
CDR3 protein: CASSPTSGRVGEQFF
CDR3 DNA: TGTGCCAGCAGCCCGACTAGCGGGAGGGTGGGTGAGCAGTTCTTC

V gene: TRBV6-2/TRBV6-3
J gene: TRBJ2-7
D gene: -
clone size: once
CDR3 protein: CASSYSVRGSSYEQYF
CDR3 DNA: TGTGCCAGCAGTTACTCGGTCCGGGGTAGCTCCTACGAGCAGTACTTC

V gene: TRBV19
J gene: TRBJ2-6
D gene: -
clone size: -
CDR3 protein: CASSIINVSGANVLTF
CDR3 DNA: TGTGCCAGTAGTATAATTAATGTCTCTGGGGCCAACGTCCTGACTTTC

V gene: TRBV7-2
J gene: TRBJ2-1
D gene: TRBD2
clone size: -
CDR3 protein: CASSLLAGGYNEQFF
CDR3 DNA: TGTGCCAGCAGCTTACTAGCGGGGGGTTACAATGAGCAGTTCTTC

V gene: TRBV11-3
J gene: TRBJ2-3
D gene: TRBD1
clone size: -
CDR3 protein: CASSQTGVTDTQYF
CDR3 DNA: TGTGCCAGCAGTCAGACAGGGGTCACAGATACGCAGTATTTT

V gene: TRBV4-1
J gene: TRBJ1-4
D gene: TRBD1
clone size: -
CDR3 protein: CASSPSQGSNEKLFF
CDR3 DNA: TGCGCCAGCAGCCCATCACAGGGGAGCAATGAAAAACTGTTTTTT

V gene: TRBV9
J gene: TRBJ1-3
D gene: -
clone size: -
CDR3 protein: CASSPPEGRNTIYF
CDR3 DNA: TGTGCCAGCAGCCCGCCAGAGGGGAGGAACACCATATATTTT

V gene: TRBV24-1
J gene: TRBJ2-3
D gene: -
clone size: once
CDR3 protein: CATAENTDTQYF
CDR3 DNA: TGTGCCACCGCGGAAAACACAGATACGCAGTATTTT

V gene: TRBV7-6
J gene: TRBJ2-1
D gene: -
clone size: -
CDR3 protein: CASSSTRQGGNEQFF
CDR3 DNA: TGTGCCAGCAGCTCAACTCGACAAGGGGGTAATGAGCAGTTCTTC

V gene: TRBV21-1
J gene: TRBJ2-6
D gene: -
clone size: few
CDR3 protein: CASSKGQHYSGANVLTF
CDR3 DNA: TGTGCCAGCAGCAAGGGACAGCATTACTCTGGGGCCAACGTCCTGACTTTC